The rows below give T cell receptor beta chains drawn from one sample of a study of cytomegalovirus exposure and HLA in healthy donors. Assay used: immunoSEQ multiplex PCR; TCRdb lists only in-frame clones, some missing. Of roughly 200,000 clones in the sample, about nine tenths were seen once. The sequencing sample was made of PBMCs. The receptors originated from a man aged 30-40 years in good health and CMV-seropositive. The CDR3 runs from the conserved cysteine through the conserved F or W. Fields, in order: clone size, V gene, J gene, D gene, CDR3 protein, CDR3 DNA. D genes are given only for firm matches. Clone size is stated in some rows and not others, as once, few, many or a class when expanded.

clone_size: few
v_call: TRBV4-1
j_call: TRBJ1-1
d_call: -
cdr3_aa: CASSQGPLVGNTEAFF
cdr3_nt: TGCGCCAGCAGCCAAGGGCCCCTAGTGGGCAACACTGAAGCTTTCTTT

clone_size: -
v_call: TRBV2
j_call: TRBJ2-3
d_call: -
cdr3_aa: CASSVIPGDTQYF
cdr3_nt: TGTGCCAGCAGTGTCATCCCCGGGGATACGCAGTATTTT

clone_size: -
v_call: TRBV4-1
j_call: TRBJ2-7
d_call: -
cdr3_aa: CASSPEGAGEQYF
cdr3_nt: TGCGCCAGCAGCCCCGAGGGGGCGGGGGAGCAGTACTTC

clone_size: few
v_call: TRBV2
j_call: TRBJ1-1
d_call: -
cdr3_aa: CASRYSGEDEAFF
cdr3_nt: TGTGCCAGCAGGTATTCGGGGGAAGATGAAGCTTTCTTT

clone_size: once
v_call: TRBV5-4
j_call: TRBJ1-1
d_call: -
cdr3_aa: CASSKPTGTNTEAFF
cdr3_nt: TGTGCCAGCAGCAAGCCAACAGGGACCAACACTGAAGCTTTCTTT

clone_size: -
v_call: TRBV25-1
j_call: TRBJ2-2
d_call: TRBD2
cdr3_aa: CASRTSSGMNTGELFF
cdr3_nt: TGTGCCAGCAGAACATCTAGCGGGATGAACACCGGGGAGCTGTTTTTT

clone_size: -
v_call: TRBV6-5
j_call: TRBJ2-3
d_call: -
cdr3_aa: CASGRFGYSTDTQYF
cdr3_nt: TGTGCCAGCGGGCGGTTTGGTTATAGCACAGATACGCAGTATTTT

clone_size: -
v_call: TRBV30
j_call: TRBJ1-1
d_call: TRBD1
cdr3_aa: CACDRAQNTEAFF
cdr3_nt: TGTGCCTGCGACAGGGCCCAGAACACTGAAGCTTTCTTT

clone_size: -
v_call: TRBV19
j_call: TRBJ2-1
d_call: -
cdr3_aa: CASTLGPDSYNEQFF
cdr3_nt: TGTGCCAGTACCCTGGGACCGGACTCCTACAATGAGCAGTTCTTC

clone_size: -
v_call: TRBV6-1
j_call: TRBJ1-5
d_call: TRBD1
cdr3_aa: CASSSEPGGNQPQHF
cdr3_nt: TGTGCCAGCAGTAGCGAACCAGGGGGCAACCAGCCCCAGCATTTT

clone_size: once
v_call: TRBV4-2
j_call: TRBJ1-5
d_call: -
cdr3_aa: CASSHVDRSNQPQHF
cdr3_nt: TGTGCCAGCAGCCACGTCGACAGGAGCAATCAGCCCCAGCATTTT

clone_size: -
v_call: TRBV5-1
j_call: TRBJ1-1
d_call: TRBD1
cdr3_aa: CASQPGQRNTEAFF
cdr3_nt: TGCGCCAGCCAGCCGGGACAGAGGAACACTGAAGCTTTCTTT

clone_size: -
v_call: TRBV6-6
j_call: TRBJ1-2
d_call: -
cdr3_aa: CASSNGRALTNYGYTF
cdr3_nt: TGTGCCAGCAGTAACGGGAGGGCCTTGACTAACTATGGCTACACCTTC

clone_size: -
v_call: TRBV4-1
j_call: TRBJ2-1
d_call: -
cdr3_aa: CASSQERAREQFF
cdr3_nt: TGCGCCAGCAGCCAAGAGAGAGCCAGGGAGCAGTTCTTC

clone_size: once
v_call: TRBV7-6
j_call: TRBJ1-3
d_call: -
cdr3_aa: CASSLAPRQAISGNTIYF
cdr3_nt: TGTGCCAGCAGCTTAGCCCCTCGACAGGCTATCTCTGGAAACACCATATATTTT

clone_size: once
v_call: TRBV5-1
j_call: TRBJ1-2
d_call: -
cdr3_aa: CASSSTGDRSLSYGYTF
cdr3_nt: TGCGCCAGCAGCTCCACTGGCGACAGGAGCCTGTCCTATGGCTACACCTTC

clone_size: -
v_call: TRBV9
j_call: TRBJ1-1
d_call: -
cdr3_aa: CASSVVGGPEAFF
cdr3_nt: TGTGCCAGCAGCGTAGTTGGGGGCCCTGAAGCTTTCTTT

clone_size: -
v_call: TRBV18
j_call: TRBJ2-1
d_call: -
cdr3_aa: CASSPRDPEQFF
cdr3_nt: TGTGCCAGCTCACCCCGGGACCCCGAGCAGTTCTTC

clone_size: -
v_call: TRBV7-8
j_call: TRBJ2-3
d_call: TRBD2
cdr3_aa: CASSPSPSGGGTDTQYF
cdr3_nt: TGTGCCAGCAGCCCATCCCCTAGCGGGGGTGGAACAGATACGCAGTATTTT

clone_size: -
v_call: TRBV5-1
j_call: TRBJ2-6
d_call: -
cdr3_aa: CASSLQSSGANVLTF
cdr3_nt: TGCGCCAGCAGCTTACAAAGCTCTGGGGCCAACGTCCTGACTTTC

clone_size: -
v_call: TRBV5-1
j_call: TRBJ2-1
d_call: TRBD2
cdr3_aa: CASSLVVTGTSGSREQFF
cdr3_nt: TGCGCCAGCAGCTTGGTCGTTACGGGGACTAGCGGGAGTAGGGAGCAGTTCTTC

clone_size: -
v_call: TRBV9
j_call: TRBJ1-2
d_call: -
cdr3_aa: CASSVSGEFYGYTF
cdr3_nt: TGTGCCAGCAGCGTTTCAGGGGAGTTCTATGGCTACACCTTC

clone_size: -
v_call: TRBV11-2
j_call: TRBJ2-2
d_call: -
cdr3_aa: CASSPPVVRALFF
cdr3_nt: TGTGCCAGCAGCCCCCCCGTCGTCAGGGCGCTGTTTTTT

clone_size: -
v_call: TRBV5-6
j_call: TRBJ2-6
d_call: TRBD1
cdr3_aa: CASSPDRGWGGANVLTF
cdr3_nt: TGTGCCAGCAGCCCGGACAGGGGATGGGGAGGGGCCAACGTCCTGACTTTC

clone_size: -
v_call: TRBV4-2
j_call: TRBJ2-1
d_call: -
cdr3_aa: CASSQSLSRAVQGEQFF
cdr3_nt: TGTGCCAGCAGCCAGAGCCTGAGTCGGGCGGTACAAGGTGAGCAGTTCTTC

clone_size: -
v_call: TRBV6-5
j_call: TRBJ2-4
d_call: -
cdr3_aa: CASSYSFTVAKNIQYF
cdr3_nt: TGTGCCAGCAGTTACTCGTTTACAGTCGCTAAAAACATTCAGTACTTC

clone_size: -
v_call: TRBV7-2
j_call: TRBJ2-7
d_call: -
cdr3_aa: CASSYDQGSYEQYF
cdr3_nt: TGTGCCAGCAGCTACGATCAGGGATCCTACGAGCAGTACTTC

clone_size: few
v_call: TRBV7-9
j_call: TRBJ1-2
d_call: -
cdr3_aa: CASSLTGQDYGYTF
cdr3_nt: TGTGCCAGCAGCTTAACCGGGCAGGACTATGGCTACACCTTC